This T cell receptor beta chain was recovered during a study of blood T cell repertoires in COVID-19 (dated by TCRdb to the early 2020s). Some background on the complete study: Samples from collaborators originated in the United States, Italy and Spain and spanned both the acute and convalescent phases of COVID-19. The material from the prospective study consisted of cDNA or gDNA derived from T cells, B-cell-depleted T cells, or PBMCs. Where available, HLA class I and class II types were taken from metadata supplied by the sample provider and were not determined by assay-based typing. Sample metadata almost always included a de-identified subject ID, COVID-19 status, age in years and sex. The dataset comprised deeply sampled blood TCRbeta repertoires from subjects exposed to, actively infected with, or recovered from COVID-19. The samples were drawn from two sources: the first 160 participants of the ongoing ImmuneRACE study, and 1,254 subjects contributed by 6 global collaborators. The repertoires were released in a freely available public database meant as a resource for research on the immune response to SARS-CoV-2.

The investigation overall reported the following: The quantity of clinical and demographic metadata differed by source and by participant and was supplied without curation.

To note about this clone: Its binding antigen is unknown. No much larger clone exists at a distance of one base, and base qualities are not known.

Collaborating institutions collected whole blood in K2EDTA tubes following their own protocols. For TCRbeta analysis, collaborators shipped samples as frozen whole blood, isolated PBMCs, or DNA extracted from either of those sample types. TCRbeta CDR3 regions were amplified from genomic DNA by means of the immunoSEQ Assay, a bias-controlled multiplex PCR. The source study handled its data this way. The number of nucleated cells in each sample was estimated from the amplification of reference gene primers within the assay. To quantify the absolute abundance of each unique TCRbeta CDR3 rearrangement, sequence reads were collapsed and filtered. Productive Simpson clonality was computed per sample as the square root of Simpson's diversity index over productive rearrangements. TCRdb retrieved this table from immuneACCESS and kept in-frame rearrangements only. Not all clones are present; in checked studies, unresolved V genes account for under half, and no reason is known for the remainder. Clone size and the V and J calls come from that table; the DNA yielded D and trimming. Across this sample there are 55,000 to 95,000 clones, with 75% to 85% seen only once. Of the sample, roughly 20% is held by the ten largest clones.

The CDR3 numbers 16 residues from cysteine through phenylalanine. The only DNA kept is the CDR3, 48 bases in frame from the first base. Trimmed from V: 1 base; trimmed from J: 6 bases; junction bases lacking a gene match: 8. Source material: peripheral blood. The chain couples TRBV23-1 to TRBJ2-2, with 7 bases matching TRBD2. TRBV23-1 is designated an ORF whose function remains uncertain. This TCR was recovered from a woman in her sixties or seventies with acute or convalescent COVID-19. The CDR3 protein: CASSQWEGGPSGELFF. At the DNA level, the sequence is TGCGCCAGCAGTCAATGGGAGGGAGGGCCCTCCGGGGAGCTGTTTTTT.